The TCR beta chain described here comes from a study of shared clonotypes between healthy human individuals. The method was immunoSEQ multiplex PCR; TCRdb's version includes in-frame clones alone and lacks a portion of them. Of 950,000 to 1,200,000 clones in the sample, approximately 75% were seen once. The CDR3 sequence is 14 residues long. The V and J ends lost 7 bases and 0 bases respectively, with 10 bases between them. CDR1 MNHNS and CDR2 SASEGT come from the germline V gene. The chain uses TRBV6-1 and TRBJ1-5; D is unclear. This clonotype was sampled from a man younger than 35 in good health. Some clones in this sample may be carry-over from other donors' samples. Sequenced material: memory CD4+ T cells from PBMCs. Subset here: CD45RA-negative fraction. The CDR3 nucleotides read TGTGCCAGCACGTATTTGGGTAGCAATCAGCCCCAGCATTTT. It encodes CASTYLGSNQPQHF.